The entry below describes one TCR beta chain. This entry comes from a study of shared clonotypes between healthy human individuals. Clones were sequenced by immunoSEQ multiplex PCR, and TCRdb holds only the in-frame ones, with some missing. The table lists around 2,100,000 clones, around 96% of them singletons. Germline V gene data show CDR1 as MNHEY and CDR2 as SMNVEV (reference sequence). The CDR3 is 15 amino acids. The ends were cut back, 3 bases at V and 3 bases at J, with 14 bases in the middle. CD8 cells regarded as naive lacked CD45RO, were positively chosen for CCR7, and omitted terminally differentiated effector memory CD45RA+ cells.

The sequenced sample was naive CD8+ T cells sorted from blood. The chain has TRBV27 and TRBJ1-2, with D uncertain. The source is a man younger than 30 in good health. CDR3 residues: CASSFFGEFDYGYTF. In DNA form, the CDR3 reads TGTGCCAGCAGTTTTTTCGGGGAGTTTGACTATGGCTACACCTTC.